Presented here are 3 T cell receptor beta chains from one specimen sequenced in a study of CD8 T cells in Susac syndrome. Reverse transcription of roughly 0.5 to 1 ug RNA used random hexamers. TCRdb used MiXCR to reprocess the immunoSEQ multiplex PCR reads, holding one entry per CDR3 protein. The sample lists approximately 150,000 distinct CDR3 sequences, about 91% occurring once. Sequencing was done on a sample of CD4+ T cells from PBMCs. Every receptor here comes from a human donor in good health.

The chain's CDR3 is CASSPRAIATNEKLFF. CDR3 nucleotide sequence: TGTGCCAGCTCACCGCGGGCGATTGCAACTAATGAAAAACTGTTTTTT. The chain uses TRBV18 and TRBJ1-4, with D unresolved. CDR1 is KGHSH, CDR2 LQKENI, per germline. V was shortened by 3 bases and J by 0 bases, with 11 bases between the two germline ends. There are 16 residues in the CDR3.

The chain recombines TRBV3-1 with TRBJ1-2; no firm D call. CDR1 and CDR2 (germline): LGHDT, YNNKEL (reference sequence). CDR3 length: 14 residues. Trimming shortened V by 2 bases and J by 1 base, and 8 bases separated the two germline ends. The CDR3 region is CASSQNSNNYGYTF. The CDR3, as DNA: TGTGCCAGCAGCCAAAACAGCAATAACTATGGCTACACCTTC.

This sequence joins TRBV28 and TRBJ2-5; 9 positions agree with TRBD1. The CDR3 extends over 14 amino acids. Germline CDR1 MDHEN, CDR2 SYDVKM. J was trimmed by 5 bases and V by 5 bases; bases with no gene match: 6. CDR3 residues: CASSDRGKGETQYF. The CDR3 DNA follows: TGTGCCAGCAGTGACAGGGGGAAGGGGGAGACCCAGTACTTC.